This T cell receptor beta chain was found in a study of cytomegalovirus exposure and HLA in healthy donors. The V gene end was trimmed by 1 base and the J gene end by 6 bases; junction bases not matched to a gene: 4. The CDR3 length is 15 residues. Germline CDR1 is SNHLY and CDR2 is FYNNEI. PCR was performed using 60 Vbeta and 13 Jbeta primers. Sequenced by immunoSEQ multiplex PCR; TCRdb stores in-frame clones only, minus some. The ten most abundant clones cover over 1.5% of a sample with tens of thousands of clones. Details on this clone: Its antigen is not known.

Findings of the study overall: In an earlier analysis, in approximately 630 donors, most V segments appeared productive either ~90% or ~30% of the time. Of the V segments, some could not be distinguished, including TRBV6-2 and TRBV6-3, and were excluded. Researchers catalogued about 150 TCR beta chains as cytomegalovirus-associated.

J is TRBJ1-5 and V is TRBV2; 9 bases agree with TRBD1. This receptor was obtained from a woman in her twenties or thirties in good health and CMV-seronegative. The sequencing sample was made of PBMCs. This CDR3 is CASSEEGQGRQPQHF. The DNA for the CDR3 is TGTGCCAGCAGTGAAGAGGGACAGGGTCGTCAGCCCCAGCATTTT. Together with reference TRBV2 and TRBJ1-5, the CDR3 gives the full variable domain: EPEVTQTPSHQVTQMGQEVILRCVPISNHLYFYWYRQILGQKVEFLVSFYNNEISEKSEIFDDQFSVERPDGSNFTLKIRSTKLEDSAMYFCASSEEGQGRQPQHFGDGTRLSIL.